This T cell receptor (beta chain) was sequenced in a study of blood T cell repertoires in COVID-19. Background on the study: Sites across the United States, Italy and Spain contributed samples from acute and convalescent COVID-19.

The data were produced by immunoSEQ multiplex PCR, yet TCRdb's version contains in-frame clones alone and is incomplete. The data show a few hundred thousand clones, with 80% to 90% seen just once and about 1.4% held by the top ten. This clone occurred a few times. The germline gives CDR1 SGHAT, CDR2 FQNNGV. The V and J ends lost 0 bases and 4 bases respectively, with 15 bases between them. The CDR3 is 16 residues long. The chain combines TRBV11-2 with TRBJ1-2; a possible D gene is TRBD1 (5 bases). Input material: peripheral blood. The sequence came from a woman in her thirties or forties who had recovered from COVID-19. In DNA form, the CDR3 reads TGTGCCAGCAGCTTAGAAGGGCAGGGAAAGGGCTATGGCTACACCTTC. Its translation is CASSLEGQGKGYGYTF.